This entry lists 24 T cell receptor beta chains sequenced from one sample in a study of cytomegalovirus exposure and HLA in healthy donors. Primers included in the PCR were 60 Vbeta and 13 Jbeta primers. This table comes from immunoSEQ multiplex PCR, and its TCRdb copy is limited to in-frame clones, with some not included. The sample holds roughly 120,000 clones; approximately 76% are singletons and the top ten take about 16%. Sample: PBMCs. Receptor source: a man aged 50 to 59 in good health and CMV-seropositive.

The V call is TRBV11-2, the J call TRBJ2-7; 10 bases match TRBD1. Per the germline V gene, CDR1 is SGHAT and CDR2 is FQNNGV. The CDR3 is 15 amino acids. The junction had 7 bases not matched to a gene; V was cut back by 5 bases and J by 3 bases. The CDR3 region is CASSRWDRGNYEQYF. DNA of the CDR3: TGTGCCAGCAGCCGTTGGGACAGGGGCAACTACGAGCAGTACTTC.

This clone has a handful of counts. Other DNA sequences from this sample encode an identical CDR3 as well. The J gene is TRBJ2-5, the V gene TRBV19; 8 positions agree with TRBD1. CDR3 length: 14 amino acids. Unmatched junction bases numbered 5, after V lost 3 bases and J lost 5 bases. CDR1 and CDR2 from the germline V gene are LNHDA and SQIVND (reference sequence). CDR3 amino acids: CASSIPGGEETQYF. The CDR3 bases are TGTGCCAGTAGTATCCCAGGGGGCGAGGAGACCCAGTACTTC.

The J gene is TRBJ1-6, the V gene TRBV2, with 12 positions matching TRBD1. The CDR3 has 14 amino acids. Germline CDR1 reads SNHLY; CDR2 reads FYNNEI. J gave up 7 bases and V 6 bases, and 1 base lay outside the gene matches. CDR3 in DNA: TGTGCCAGCAGCGGGACAGGGGGCAATTCACCCCTCCACTTT. Its translation is CASSGTGGNSPLHF.

This clone was detected only once. V is TRBV28 and J is TRBJ2-3, with TRBD2 identical over 9 bases. The germline V gene has CDR1 MDHEN and CDR2 SYDVKM. Losses at the gene ends were 3 bases for V and 8 bases for J; bases not matched to a gene: 15. The length of the CDR3 is 17 residues. CDR3 residues: CASSFPPEAGGWGTQYF. DNA of the CDR3: TGTGCCAGCAGTTTCCCTCCCGAGGCGGGAGGGTGGGGTACGCAGTATTTT.

This chain uses TRBV6-1 with TRBJ2-7, with D possibly matching TRBD2 (6 bases). The CDR3 is 15 amino acids. Between the trimmed V and J ends, which lost 1 base and 3 bases, there was a span of 13 bases. Germline-derived CDR1 and CDR2 are MNHNS and SASEGT. The CDR3 coding sequence is TGTGCCAGCAGTGAAGTTGACGGGACTCACTACGAGCAGTACTTC. This sequence encodes CASSEVDGTHYEQYF.

This rearrangement joins TRBV7-7 to TRBJ2-3; 7 bases line up with TRBD2. The CDR3 totals 14 residues. V was clipped by 5 bases and J by 7 bases; unmatched bases: 9. Germline loops: CDR1 SSHAT, CDR2 FNYEAQ (reference sequence). The DNA of the CDR3 is TGTGCCAGCAGCCTAGACGGGGGGAGGAATACGCAGTATTTT. Its protein is CASSLDGGRNTQYF.

The chain links TRBV19 to TRBJ2-3, with D unresolved. Germline V gene sequence: CDR1 LNHDA, CDR2 SQIVND (reference sequence). The CDR3 totals 16 residues. The V and J ends lost 2 bases and 1 base respectively, with 13 bases between them. The CDR3 here is CASSIMVSAGTDTQYF. Written as DNA, the CDR3 is TGTGCCAGTAGTATAATGGTGAGCGCGGGCACAGATACGCAGTATTTT.

The rearrangement uses TRBV5-1 and TRBJ2-1; TRBD2 is a possible D gene (5 bases). The CDR3 runs to 16 residues. Germline-derived CDR1 and CDR2 are SGHRS and YFSETQ. Trimming cost V 0 bases and J 12 bases, with 22 bases left between them. The CDR3 region is CASSLASASSQIRQFF. In nucleotides, the CDR3 is TGCGCCAGCAGCTTGGCCTCGGCTAGCTCTCAAATACGGCAGTTCTTC.

The chain is built from TRBV27 and TRBJ1-2; D gene uncertain. Germline-derived CDR1 and CDR2 are MNHEY and SMNVEV (reference sequence). V lost 5 bases and J 5 bases, leaving 12 bases between the germline ends. This CDR3 comprises 13 residues. The CDR3 sequence is CASSDRTGYGYTF. The CDR3 DNA sequence: TGTGCCAGCAGTGACCGGACGGGATATGGCTACACCTTC.

The chain couples TRBV19 to TRBJ1-2; 7 bases agree with TRBD1. The junction had 12 bases not matched to a gene; V was cut back by 6 bases and J by 2 bases. The CDR3 extends over 16 amino acids. Germline values: CDR1 LNHDA, CDR2 SQIVND (reference sequence). The CDR3 region is CASSNYRDRKNYGYTF. CDR3 bases: TGTGCCAGTAGCAATTACCGGGACAGAAAAAACTATGGCTACACCTTC.

The chain employs TRBV9 and TRBJ2-7, with 8 bases aligning to TRBD1. The CDR3 consists of 15 residues. The trim removed 4 bases at V and 3 bases at J, leaving 9 bases unmatched. The germline gives CDR1 SGDLS, CDR2 YYNGEE. The CDR3 loop reads CASSRRGDRIYEQYF. DNA of the CDR3: TGTGCCAGCAGCCGACGAGGGGACAGGATCTACGAGCAGTACTTC.

This clone was found once. The V gene is TRBV7-9, the J gene TRBJ2-7; TRBD1 is a possible D gene (6 bases). V shed 1 base and J shed 3 bases, with 13 bases lying between them. Germline CDR1 SEHNR, CDR2 FQNEAQ (reference sequence). The length of the CDR3 is 15 residues. The chain's CDR3 is CASSLVSTGNYEQYF. The CDR3 nucleotides are TGTGCCAGCAGCTTAGTATCAACAGGGAACTACGAGCAGTACTTC.

The V and J genes are TRBV2 and TRBJ2-3, with 13 nucleotides matching TRBD2. V shed 3 bases and J 4 bases; nucleotides not matched to a gene: 4. CDR1 SNHLY and CDR2 FYNNEI come from the germline V gene. The CDR3 spans 16 residues. In nucleotides, the CDR3 is TGTGCCAGCAGTGAGTGGACTAGCGGGAGTGCAGATACGCAGTATTTT. Amino acid sequence: CASSEWTSGSADTQYF.

Only a few counts were recorded for this clone. The chain joins TRBV2 to TRBJ1-1; a possible D gene is TRBD1 (6 bases). CDR1 and CDR2 from the germline V gene are SNHLY and FYNNEI. This CDR3 is 13 amino acids long. Trimming shortened V by 6 bases and J by 5 bases, and 13 bases separated the two germline ends. This CDR3 reads CASRAGGGTEAFF. CDR3 sequence (DNA): TGTGCCAGCAGGGCGGGAGGGGGAACTGAAGCTTTCTTT.

The chain links TRBV9 to TRBJ1-4; D is undetermined. The germline V gene encodes CDR1 SGDLS and CDR2 YYNGEE. V was clipped by 0 bases and J by 4 bases, with 13 bases between them. CDR3 length equals 16 residues. CDR3 bases: TGTGCCAGCAGCGTAGGTCAGGCCCGATATAATGAAAAACTGTTTTTT. Protein product: CASSVGQARYNEKLFF. Looking up the rest from reference TRBV9 and TRBJ1-4 gives the full variable domain: DSGVTQTPKHLITATGQRVTLRCSPRSGDLSVYWYQQSLDQGLQFLIQYYNGEERAKGNILERFSAQQFPDLHSELNLSSLELGDSALYFCASSVGQARYNEKLFFGSGTQLSVL.

V usage is TRBV29-1 and J usage is TRBJ2-7, with TRBD1 as a possible D gene (6 bases). CDR3 length equals 12 residues. Germline values: CDR1 SQVTM, CDR2 ANQGSEA. V dropped 7 bases and J dropped 0 bases, with 10 bases sitting between them. In nucleotides, the CDR3 is TGCAGCGCCCTGACAGGCTCCTACGAGCAGTACTTC. Protein product: CSALTGSYEQYF.

The rearrangement joins TRBV10-2 to TRBJ2-7; weak D call: TRBD1 (5 bases). This CDR3 has 12 residues. Trimming removed 6 bases at V and 7 bases at J, with 13 bases between. The V gene's germline CDR1 is WSHSY and CDR2 SAAADI. The CDR3 coding sequence is TGCGCCAGCAGGTTCGACAGCGCAGAGCAGTACTTC. Residues: CASRFDSAEQYF.

The CDR3 DNA sequence: TGTGCCAGCAACGGACACCTGAACACTGAAGCTTTCTTT. It translates to CASNGHLNTEAFF. The chain joins TRBV27 to TRBJ1-1; TRBD1 is a possible D gene (5 bases). CDR3 length: 13 amino acids. V was shortened by 7 bases and J by 0 bases, with 9 bases between the two germline ends. Per germline, CDR1 MNHEY and CDR2 SMNVEV (reference sequence).

There are a few counts of this clone. The rearrangement uses TRBV7-6 and TRBJ1-5; D remains unclear. Looked up from germline, CDR1 is SGHVS and CDR2 is FNYEAQ. Between the trimmed V and J ends, which lost 6 bases and 0 bases, there was a span of 6 bases. The CDR3 sequence is 13 residues long. As DNA, the CDR3 is TGTGCCAGCAGTCCCAATAGCAATCAGCCCCAGCATTTT. Its translation: CASSPNSNQPQHF.

Comment on this clone: The junction departs from germline at one end; a sequencing error may be responsible. The chain recombines TRBV9 with TRBJ1-2, with D tentatively TRBD1 (5 bases). The CDR3 length is 14 residues. Germline V gives CDR1 SGDLS, CDR2 YYNGEE. The DNA of the CDR3 is TGTGCCAGCAGCGTCGGAGGGACCGTCTATAGCTACACCTTC. As protein: CASSVGGTVYSYTF.

The V and J genes are TRBV2 and TRBJ1-1; 8 bases are shared with TRBD1. The CDR3 loop spans 14 amino acids. Germline lookup yields CDR1 SNHLY and CDR2 FYNNEI. The ends lost 11 bases at V and 0 bases at J; junction bases unmatched: 8. The CDR3 nucleotides are TGTGCCCCCACACCGGGACAGGTGAACACTGAAGCTTTCTTT. Encoded protein: CAPTPGQVNTEAFF.

The chain couples TRBV9 to TRBJ2-3, with 9 bases that match TRBD2. This CDR3 is 17 amino acids long. V dropped 4 bases and J dropped 4; count of bases not matched to a gene: 13. Per the germline V gene, CDR1 is SGDLS and CDR2 is YYNGEE. CDR3 protein: CASSSLSAGGPADTQYF. The CDR3 DNA reads as TGTGCCAGCAGCTCCCTGTCCGCGGGGGGGCCCGCAGATACGCAGTATTTT.

The chain links TRBV11-2 to TRBJ2-3; possible D gene TRBD1, 7 bases. Germline V CDR1 and CDR2: SGHAT, FQNNGV. V lost 3 bases and J lost 0, with 13 bases in between. There are 16 residues in the CDR3. CDR3 DNA sequence: TGTGCCAGCAGCTTGGGGGGACAGTTTAGCACAGATACGCAGTATTTT. Amino acids: CASSLGGQFSTDTQYF.

CDR3 sequence reads: CASSRTGDLFF. CDR3 sequence (DNA): TGTGCCAGCAGCCGTACAGGGGACCTGTTTTTT. The chain uses TRBV6-5 and TRBJ1-4, with 7 bases fitting TRBD1. Germline V gene lookup returns CDR1 MNHEY and CDR2 SVGAGI. The trim removed 6 bases at V and 14 bases at J, leaving 6 bases unmatched. CDR3 length: 11 residues.